This T cell receptor beta chain emerged from a study of OX40 agonist ivuxolimab in advanced cancers. Turning to the overall study: Ivuxolimab was an agonistic, fully human IgG2 monoclonal antibody directed against OX40 (CD134), a costimulatory receptor. Partial responses occurred in three dose-escalation patients, of whom one had hepatocellular carcinoma and two had cutaneous melanoma. Of the roughly 52 dose-escalation patients, hepatocellular carcinoma was present in approximately 20, melanoma in approximately 15, renal cell carcinoma in 9 and head and neck cancer in 9. Patients were allowed to have had prior anti-PD-1, anti-PD-L1 or anti-CTLA-4 therapy, and more than 35% of the dose-escalation patients had been treated with checkpoint inhibitors. In the dose-escalation cohort, 75% to 85% of patients were male, and the mean age was roughly 60 years with a range of roughly 23 to 79. The point of sequencing TCRbeta in the periphery was to test whether ivuxolimab changed TCR sequence diversity and drove clonal T-cell expansion. Intravenous ivuxolimab was administered to patients every 2 weeks at six dose levels: 0.01, 0.1, 0.3, 1.5, 3 and 10 mg/kg. The paper describes the monotherapy dose-escalation part (N of about 57 patients) of the phase I trial of ivuxolimab. Results the study describes overall, beyond this receptor: In partial responders in the 0.1-3.0 mg/kg groups, normalized peripheral clonal expansion was found to be among the lowest, especially among CD8+ T cells. After ivuxolimab, expanded clones were on average more numerous among CD8+ T cells than among CD4+ T cells. Low levels of normalized T-cell clonal expansion were also seen in some patients who did not respond. Antigen specificity was not determined for the clonally expanded peripheral T cells. At doses of 0.1 to 3.0 mg/kg, clonal expansion of both CD4+ and CD8+ T cells in blood was seen between baseline and week 6.

The trial excluded patients who had a history of autoimmune disease or were on systemic immunosuppression. Peripheral blood for TCR sequencing was drawn from every dose cohort at baseline, at cycle 4 day 1 and at cycle 7 day 1. The samples were taken from a phase I, first-in-human, multicenter, open-label dose-escalation trial of ivuxolimab. Adults with locally advanced or metastatic melanoma, renal cell, hepatocellular, or head and neck squamous cell carcinoma were enrolled in the trial. CD4+ and CD8+ T cells were sorted separately from peripheral blood before TCR sequencing. Comment on this clone: Its antigen specificity is not known. No base qualities exist here, and no much larger clone lies one base off it.

V and J are trimmed by 4 bases and 4 bases, and the gene matches miss 3 bases of the junction. The CDR3 covers 13 residues, taking in both the cysteine and the phenylalanine. Here the CDR3 DNA is all that survives: 39 bases in frame from base 1. Taken from the germline V gene (reference sequence), the CDR1 and CDR2 loops are LNHDA and SQIVND. Genomic DNA was isolated from the sorted cells so that the TCRbeta CDR3 region could be sequenced. TCRbeta CDR3 regions were sequenced using the immunoSEQ Assay. TCRdb took over this immuneACCESS table, retaining in-frame rearrangements with V and J assigned. Such tables are incomplete; in checked studies, under half of the missing clones stem from an unresolved V gene, and the remainder is unexplained. The sample table contains roughly 43,000 clones; only one count was recorded for approximately 88% of them. Of the sample, 50% to 60% is held by the ten largest clones.

The V and J segments used are TRBV19 and TRBJ2-7; 8 of the junction bases match TRBD1. This receptor was obtained from an adult with an advanced solid tumor such as melanoma, head and neck, liver or kidney cancer. The sample in question was CD4+ or CD8+ T cells sorted from blood, obtained in a trial of the OX40 agonist ivuxolimab. The DNA sequence is as follows: TGTGCCAGTAGTAAGACAGGGGCATACGAGCAGTACTTC. It specifies CASSKTGAYEQYF. The CDR3 plus the reference TRBV19 and TRBJ2-7 genes for the other parts give the full variable domain: DGGITQSPKYLFRKEGQNVTLSCEQNLNHDAMYWYRQDPGQGLRLIYYSQIVNDFQKGDIAEGYSVSREKKESFPLTVTSAQKNPTAFYLCASSKTGAYEQYFGPGTRLTVT.